These 7 T cell receptor beta chains were sequenced from one sample in a study of T cell repertoires in cytomegalovirus infection. TCRdb reanalysed the reads using MiXCR and keeps one entry per CDR3 protein. The sample includes about 150,000 distinct CDR3 sequences, about 25% seen only once; the top ten take 10% to 11%. The sample was PBMCs. The receptors shown here come from a human donor in good health (CMV status not recorded). Some clones in this sample may be carry-over from other donors' samples.

In its sample, this clonotype was seen many times. The rearrangement joins TRBV7-8 to TRBJ2-1; 7 bases match TRBD2. Losses at the gene ends were 0 bases for V and 6 bases for J; bases not matched to a gene: 2. This CDR3 spans 14 amino acids. From germline, CDR1 is SGHVS and CDR2 FQNEAQ. CDR3 DNA sequence: TGTGCCAGCAGCTTAGCGGGCGGGGGCAATGAGCAGTTCTTC. The encoded protein is CASSLAGGGNEQFF.

The chain employs TRBV7-9 and TRBJ2-3; 8 bases match TRBD1. The V gene's germline CDR1 is SEHNR and CDR2 FQNEAQ (reference sequence). Trimming removed 5 bases from V and 4 bases from J; junction bases left unmatched: 8. The CDR3 totals 15 residues. The CDR3 DNA reads TGTGCCAGCAGCCTAATGCGGACAGGGTCAGATACGCAGTATTTT. The encoded protein is CASSLMRTGSDTQYF. Looking up the rest from reference TRBV7-9 and TRBJ2-3 gives the full variable domain: DTGVSQNPRHKITKRGQNVTFRCDPISEHNRLYWYRQTLGQGPEFLTYFQNEAQLEKSRLLSDRFSAERPKGSFSTLEIQRTEQGDSAMYLCASSLMRTGSDTQYFGPGTRLTVL.

This clonotype has ten or more counts. This chain links TRBV7-2 with TRBJ2-5; D assignment may be TRBD1 or TRBD2 (5 bases each). Germline V gene sequence: CDR1 SGHTA, CDR2 FQGNSA. The V end was cut by 5 bases, the J end by 3 bases, with 16 bases between. There are 15 residues in the CDR3. The CDR3 DNA reads as TGTGCCAGCAGCGAGGGACGGCTGTTAGAAGAGACCCAGTACTTC. Translation gives CASSEGRLLEETQYF.

The chain recombines TRBV4-1 with TRBJ2-1; possible D gene TRBD2, 5 bases. This CDR3 region has 17 residues. The germline CDR1 and CDR2 sequences are MGHRA and YSYEKL. V dropped 0 bases and J dropped 3 bases, with 15 bases sitting between them. The CDR3 bases are TGCGCCAGCAGCCAAGACGGGCTAGCTAGCCGCTACAATGAGCAGTTCTTC. Protein sequence: CASSQDGLASRYNEQFF.

This chain links TRBV27 with TRBJ1-2, with D tentatively TRBD1 (6 bases). The CDR3 length is 13 residues. Germline V gene lookup returns CDR1 MNHEY and CDR2 SMNVEV (reference sequence). The V and J ends lost 3 bases and 5 bases respectively, with 10 bases between them. CDR3 loop: CASSLRGIYGYTF. In nucleotides, the CDR3 is TGTGCCAGCAGTTTGAGGGGGATTTATGGCTACACCTTC.

This clonotype has a count of ten or more. V gene TRBV7-9 combines with J gene TRBJ2-1; D is perhaps TRBD1 (5 bases). This CDR3 is 14 amino acids long. Per germline, CDR1 SEHNR and CDR2 FQNEAQ (reference sequence). V was cut by 3 bases and J by 4 bases, with 10 bases left in between. The CDR3 loop reads CASSLGQPYNEQFF. Here the CDR3 DNA reads TGTGCCAGCAGCTTGGGGCAACCGTACAATGAGCAGTTCTTC.

The rearrangement links TRBV28 to TRBJ2-7; 7 bases are a match to TRBD1. V lost 6 bases to trimming and J lost 3 bases; unmatched junction nucleotides: 14. The CDR3 has 16 amino acids. Germline V gene data show CDR1 as MDHEN and CDR2 as SYDVKM. The CDR3 coding sequence is TGTGCCAGCAGAGCCGTGACAGGGAAAACATTCTACGAGCAGTACTTC. Translation gives CASRAVTGKTFYEQYF.